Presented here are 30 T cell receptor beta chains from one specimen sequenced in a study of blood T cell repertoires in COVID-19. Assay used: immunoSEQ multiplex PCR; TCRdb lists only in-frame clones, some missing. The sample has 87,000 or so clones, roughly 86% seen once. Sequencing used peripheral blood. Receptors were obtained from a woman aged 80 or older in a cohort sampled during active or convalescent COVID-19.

CDR3 DNA sequence: TGCAGCGCCCAGCGGGCAGGCCCCCCCTCTGGAAACACCATATATTTT. It specifies CSAQRAGPPSGNTIYF. The chain uses TRBV29-1 and TRBJ1-3; D gene ambiguous. V was cut by 7 bases and J by 0 bases, with 19 bases left in between. CDR3 length: 16 amino acids. Germline CDR1 is SQVTM and CDR2 is ANQGSEA.

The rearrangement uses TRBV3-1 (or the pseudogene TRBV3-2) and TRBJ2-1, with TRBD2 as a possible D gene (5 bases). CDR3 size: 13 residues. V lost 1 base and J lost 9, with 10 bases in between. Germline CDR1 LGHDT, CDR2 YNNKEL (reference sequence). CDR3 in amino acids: CASSQVGAGEQFF. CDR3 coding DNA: TGTGCCAGCAGCCAAGTAGGCGCGGGTGAGCAGTTCTTC.

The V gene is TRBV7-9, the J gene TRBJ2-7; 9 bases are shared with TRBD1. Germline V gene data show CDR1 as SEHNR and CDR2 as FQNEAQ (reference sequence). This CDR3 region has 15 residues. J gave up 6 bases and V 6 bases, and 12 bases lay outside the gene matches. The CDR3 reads CASSIGDRALGEQYF. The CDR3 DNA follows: TGTGCCAGCAGTATCGGGGACAGGGCTTTGGGCGAGCAGTACTTC.

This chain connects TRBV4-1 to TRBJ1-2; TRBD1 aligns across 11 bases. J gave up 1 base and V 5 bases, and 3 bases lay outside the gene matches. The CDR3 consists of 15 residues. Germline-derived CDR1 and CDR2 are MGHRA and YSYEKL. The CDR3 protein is CASSRGQGVNYGYTF. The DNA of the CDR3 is TGCGCCAGCAGCAGGGGACAGGGGGTTAACTATGGCTACACCTTC.

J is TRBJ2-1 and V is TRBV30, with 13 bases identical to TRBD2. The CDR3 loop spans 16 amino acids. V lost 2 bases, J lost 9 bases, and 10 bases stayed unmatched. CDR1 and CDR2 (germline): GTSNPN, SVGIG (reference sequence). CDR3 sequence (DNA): TGTGCCTGGAGTACCCCTTGGACTAGCGGGAGTGTTGAGCAGTTCTTC. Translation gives CAWSTPWTSGSVEQFF.

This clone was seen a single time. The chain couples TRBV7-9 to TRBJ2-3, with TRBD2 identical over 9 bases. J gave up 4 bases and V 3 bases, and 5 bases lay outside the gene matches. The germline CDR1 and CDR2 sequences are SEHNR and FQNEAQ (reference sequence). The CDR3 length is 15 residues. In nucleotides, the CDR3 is TGTGCCAGCAGCTTGGGGGCGGGAGGGCCAGATACGCAGTATTTT. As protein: CASSLGAGGPDTQYF.

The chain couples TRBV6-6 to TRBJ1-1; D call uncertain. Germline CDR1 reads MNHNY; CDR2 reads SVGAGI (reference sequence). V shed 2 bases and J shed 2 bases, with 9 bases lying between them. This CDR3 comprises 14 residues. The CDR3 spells CASSYAEGNTEAFF. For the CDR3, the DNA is TGTGCCAGCAGTTACGCTGAGGGCAACACTGAAGCTTTCTTT.

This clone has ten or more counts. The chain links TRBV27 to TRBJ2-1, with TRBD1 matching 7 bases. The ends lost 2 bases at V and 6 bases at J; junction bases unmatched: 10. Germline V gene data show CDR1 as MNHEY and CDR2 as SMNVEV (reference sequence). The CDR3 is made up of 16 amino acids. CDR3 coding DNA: TGTGCCAGCAGTTTACGGCAGGGGGTGGGGATCAATGAGCAGTTCTTC. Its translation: CASSLRQGVGINEQFF.

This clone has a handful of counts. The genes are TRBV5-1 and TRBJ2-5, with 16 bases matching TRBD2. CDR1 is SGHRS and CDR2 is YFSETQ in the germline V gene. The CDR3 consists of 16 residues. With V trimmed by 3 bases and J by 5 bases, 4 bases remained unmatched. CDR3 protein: CASSSGLAGGQETQYF. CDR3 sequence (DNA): TGCGCCAGCAGCTCGGGACTAGCGGGAGGGCAGGAGACCCAGTACTTC. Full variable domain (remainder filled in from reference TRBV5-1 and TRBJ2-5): KAGVTQTPRYLIKTRGQQVTLSCSPISGHRSVSWYQQTPGQGLQFLFEYFSETQRNKGNFPGRFSGRQFSNSRSEMNVSTLELGDSALYLCASSSGLAGGQETQYFGPGTRLLVL.

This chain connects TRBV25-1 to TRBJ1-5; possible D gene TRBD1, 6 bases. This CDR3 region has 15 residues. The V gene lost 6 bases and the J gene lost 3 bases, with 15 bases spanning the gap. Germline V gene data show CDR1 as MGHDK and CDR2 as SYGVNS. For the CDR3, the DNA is TGTGCCAGCAGGGAAAACGGACAGAACAATCAGCCCCAGCATTTT. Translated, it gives CASRENGQNNQPQHF.

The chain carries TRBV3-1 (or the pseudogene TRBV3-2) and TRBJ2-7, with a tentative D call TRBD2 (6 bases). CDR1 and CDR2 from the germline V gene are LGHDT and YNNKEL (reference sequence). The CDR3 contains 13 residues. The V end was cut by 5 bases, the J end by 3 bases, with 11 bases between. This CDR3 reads CASSKRSGYEQYF. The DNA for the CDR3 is TGTGCCAGCAGCAAGCGTAGCGGCTACGAGCAGTACTTC.

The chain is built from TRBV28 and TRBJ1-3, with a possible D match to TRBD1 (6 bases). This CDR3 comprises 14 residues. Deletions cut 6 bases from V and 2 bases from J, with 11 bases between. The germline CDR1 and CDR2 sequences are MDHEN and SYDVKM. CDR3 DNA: TGTGCCAGCAGCTCGGGACACCCTGGAAACACCATATATTTT. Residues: CASSSGHPGNTIYF.

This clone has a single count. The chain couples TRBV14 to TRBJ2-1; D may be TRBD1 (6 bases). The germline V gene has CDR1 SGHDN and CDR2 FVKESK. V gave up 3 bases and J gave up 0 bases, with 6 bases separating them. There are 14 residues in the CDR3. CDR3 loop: CASSQDSSYNEQFF. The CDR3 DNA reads TGTGCCAGCAGCCAGGACAGCTCCTACAATGAGCAGTTCTTC.

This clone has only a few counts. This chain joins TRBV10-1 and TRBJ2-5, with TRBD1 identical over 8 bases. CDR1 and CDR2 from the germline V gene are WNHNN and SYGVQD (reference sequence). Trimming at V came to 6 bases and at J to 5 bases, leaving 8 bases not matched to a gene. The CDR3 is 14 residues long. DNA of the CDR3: TGCGCCAGCAGCCGGACAGGGTTAGGGGAGACCCAGTACTTC. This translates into CASSRTGLGETQYF.

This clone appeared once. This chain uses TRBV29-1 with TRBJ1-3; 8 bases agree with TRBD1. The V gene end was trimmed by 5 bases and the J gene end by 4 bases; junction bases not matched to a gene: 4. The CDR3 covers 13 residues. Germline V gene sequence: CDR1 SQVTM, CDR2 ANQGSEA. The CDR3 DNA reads TGCAGCGTTCGAGACAGGGGAGGAAACACCATATATTTT. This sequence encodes CSVRDRGGNTIYF. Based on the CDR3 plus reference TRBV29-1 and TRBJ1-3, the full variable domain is SAVISQKPSRDICQRGTSLTIQCQVDSQVTMMFWYRQQPGQSLTLIATANQGSEATYESGFVIDKFPISRPNLTFSTLTVSNMSPEDSSIYLCSVRDRGGNTIYFGEGSWLTVV.

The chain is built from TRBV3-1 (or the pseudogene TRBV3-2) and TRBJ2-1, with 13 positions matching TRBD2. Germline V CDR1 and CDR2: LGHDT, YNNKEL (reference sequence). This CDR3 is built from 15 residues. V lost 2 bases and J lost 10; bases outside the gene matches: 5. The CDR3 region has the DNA TGTGCCAGCAGCCAAACCGGGACTAGCGGGGCGGAGCAGTTCTTC. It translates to CASSQTGTSGAEQFF.

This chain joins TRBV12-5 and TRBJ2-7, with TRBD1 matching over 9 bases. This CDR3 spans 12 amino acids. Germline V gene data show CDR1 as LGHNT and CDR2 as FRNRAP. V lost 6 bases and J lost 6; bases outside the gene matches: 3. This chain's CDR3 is CASGPDRGEQYV. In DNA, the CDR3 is TGTGCTAGTGGACCGGACAGGGGCGAGCAGTACGTC.

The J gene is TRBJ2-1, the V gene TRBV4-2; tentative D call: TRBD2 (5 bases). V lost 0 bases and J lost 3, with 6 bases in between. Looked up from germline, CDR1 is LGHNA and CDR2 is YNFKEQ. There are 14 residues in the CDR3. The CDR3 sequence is CASSQDTSYNEQFF. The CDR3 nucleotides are TGTGCCAGCAGCCAAGATACTAGCTACAATGAGCAGTTCTTC.

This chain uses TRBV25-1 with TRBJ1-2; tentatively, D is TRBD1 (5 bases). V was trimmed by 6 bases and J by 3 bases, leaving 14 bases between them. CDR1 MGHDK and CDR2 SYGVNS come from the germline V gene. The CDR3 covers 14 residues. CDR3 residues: CASSLGDRYYGYTF. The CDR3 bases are TGTGCCAGCAGCCTCGGCGACAGATACTATGGCTACACCTTC.

The CDR3 reads CASSFMGQGNEKLFF. DNA for the CDR3: TGTGCCAGCAGTTTTATGGGACAGGGTAATGAAAAACTGTTTTTT. The rearrangement links TRBV28 to TRBJ1-4; TRBD1 matches at 9 bases. Germline loops: CDR1 MDHEN, CDR2 SYDVKM. The J segment lost 4 bases and the V segment lost 3 bases, leaving 3 bases of the junction unmatched. This CDR3 region has 15 residues.

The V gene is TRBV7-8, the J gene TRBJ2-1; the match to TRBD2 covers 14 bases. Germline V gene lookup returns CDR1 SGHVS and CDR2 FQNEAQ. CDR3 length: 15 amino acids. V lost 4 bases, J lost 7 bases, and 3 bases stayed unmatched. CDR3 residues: CASSSGLAGVNEQFF. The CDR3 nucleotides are TGTGCCAGCAGCTCGGGACTAGCGGGAGTTAATGAGCAGTTCTTC.

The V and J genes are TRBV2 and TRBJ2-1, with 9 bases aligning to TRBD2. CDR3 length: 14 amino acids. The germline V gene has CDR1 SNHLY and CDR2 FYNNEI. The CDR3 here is CACGGGGRSTEQFF. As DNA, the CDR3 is TGTGCATGCGGGGGGGGAGGGAGAAGTACCGAGCAGTTCTTC.

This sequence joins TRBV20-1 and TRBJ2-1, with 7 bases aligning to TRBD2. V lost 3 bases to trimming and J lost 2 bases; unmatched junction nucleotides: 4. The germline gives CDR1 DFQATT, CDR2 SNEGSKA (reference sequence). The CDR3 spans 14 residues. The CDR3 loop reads CSASGGRAYNEQFF. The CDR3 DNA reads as TGCAGTGCTAGTGGTGGGAGGGCCTACAATGAGCAGTTCTTC.

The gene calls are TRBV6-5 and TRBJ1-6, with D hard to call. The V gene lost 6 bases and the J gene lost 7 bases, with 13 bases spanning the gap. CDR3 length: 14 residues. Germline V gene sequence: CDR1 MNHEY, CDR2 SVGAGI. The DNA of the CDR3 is TGTGCCAGCAGGGCCTCGGCGGCGAATTCACCCCTCCACTTT. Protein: CASRASAANSPLHF.

CDR3 nucleotides: TGCGCCAGCAGCGGGGGGACAGGACCGAATGAGCAGTTCTTC. It encodes CASSGGTGPNEQFF. The chain employs TRBV5-1 and TRBJ2-1, with 8 bases identical to TRBD1. Germline V gene data show CDR1 as SGHRS and CDR2 as YFSETQ. The CDR3 loop spans 14 amino acids. Losses at the gene ends were 4 bases for V and 7 bases for J; bases not matched to a gene: 7.

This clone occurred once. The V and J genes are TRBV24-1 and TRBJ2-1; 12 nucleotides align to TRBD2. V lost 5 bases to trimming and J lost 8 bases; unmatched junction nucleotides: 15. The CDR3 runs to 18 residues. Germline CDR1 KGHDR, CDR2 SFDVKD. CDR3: CATSGRLAGDLYNDEQFF. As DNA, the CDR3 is TGTGCCACCAGTGGGAGACTAGCGGGGGACCTTTATAACGATGAGCAGTTCTTC.

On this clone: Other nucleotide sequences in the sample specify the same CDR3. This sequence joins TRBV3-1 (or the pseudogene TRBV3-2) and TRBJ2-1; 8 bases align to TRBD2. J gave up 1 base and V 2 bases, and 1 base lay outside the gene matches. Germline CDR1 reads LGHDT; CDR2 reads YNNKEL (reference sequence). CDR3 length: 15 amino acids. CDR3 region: CASSQLAGSYNEQFF. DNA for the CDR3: TGTGCCAGCAGCCAACTAGCGGGTTCCTACAATGAGCAGTTCTTC.

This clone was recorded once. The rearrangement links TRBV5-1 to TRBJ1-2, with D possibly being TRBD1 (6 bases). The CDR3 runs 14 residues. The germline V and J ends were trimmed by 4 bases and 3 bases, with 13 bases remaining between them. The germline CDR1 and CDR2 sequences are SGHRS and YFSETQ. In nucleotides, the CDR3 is TGCGCCAGCAGCCCCTCCTCAGGGGACTATGGCTACACCTTC. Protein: CASSPSSGDYGYTF.

The CDR3 here is CASRVGRNSPLHF. CDR3 DNA sequence: TGTGCCAGCAGGGTTGGCCGCAATTCACCCCTCCACTTT. The chain recombines TRBV27 with TRBJ1-6; D is unresolved. V lost 6 bases and J 7 bases, leaving 10 bases between the germline ends. The germline V gene encodes CDR1 MNHEY and CDR2 SMNVEV (reference sequence). The CDR3 contains 13 residues.

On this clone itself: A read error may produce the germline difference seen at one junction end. The CDR3 reads CASRRQYNQAQHF. CDR3 bases: TGTGCCAGCAGAAGACAGTACAATCAGGCCCAGCATTTT. The J gene is TRBJ1-5, the V gene TRBV6-5, with D maybe TRBD1 (5 bases). The CDR3 extends over 13 amino acids. Germline V gene sequence: CDR1 MNHEY, CDR2 SVGAGI.